This T cell receptor beta chain was found in a study of T cell clusters in autoimmune cytopenias. Each sample's input was roughly 250 ng genomic DNA, 30,000 to 45,000 genome equivalents. Study findings and constraints: The T cell clusters were defined only in silico, without experimental functional validation.

This clonotype is medium-sized by frequency. What it binds is not known. From germline, CDR1 is GTSNPN and CDR2 SVGIG (reference sequence). CDR3 length equals 15 residues. TRB was amplified by touch-down multiplex PCR, primer pools A and B combined. TCRdb re-called the multiplex PCR reads and gives one entry per CDR3 protein, without DNA. The listing records 5,800 or so distinct CDR3 sequences. The chain couples TRBV30 to TRBJ1-2; as DNA is missing, the TRBD1 call by TCRdb cannot be tested. This clonotype was sampled from a human donor with an autoimmune cytopenia or autoimmune hepatitis (not recorded which). Material for sequencing was peripheral blood. CDR3 in amino acids: CAWSVLDGGKYGYTF.